Below are 20 T cell receptor beta chains sequenced from a single sample in a study of T cell changes during pregnancy in multiple sclerosis. Using immunoSEQ multiplex PCR, the repertoire was profiled, and TCRdb retains in-frame clones only, with some absent. The top ten clones hold approximately 5% of a sample with 40,000 to 55,000 clones, roughly nine tenths of them seen once. This specimen was peripheral blood, taken in the second trimester of pregnancy. The receptors originated from a female donor in good health, enrolled as a control in a pregnancy study.

This clone was detected only a few times. The gene calls are TRBV4-1 and TRBJ2-7; 7 bases map to TRBD1. With 0 bases clipped from V and 1 base from J, the junction kept 9 bases outside the gene matches. CDR1 and CDR2 (germline): MGHRA, YSYEKL. The CDR3 loop spans 17 amino acids. This CDR3 is CASSQDLRMGQSYEQYF. As DNA, the CDR3 is TGCGCCAGCAGCCAAGATCTAAGGATGGGACAGTCCTACGAGCAGTACTTC.

The chain is built from TRBV7-8 and TRBJ2-7; TRBD2 matches at 13 bases. Germline CDR1 and CDR2: SGHVS and FQNEAQ. The V gene end was trimmed by 5 bases and the J gene end by 2 bases; junction bases not matched to a gene: 12. This CDR3 comprises 18 residues. In DNA, the CDR3 is TGTGCCAGCAGCCGGACTAGCGGGGGAGCCAGGAACGCCTACGAGCAGTACTTC. Its translation: CASSRTSGGARNAYEQYF.

This chain uses TRBV5-1 with TRBJ1-2; tentative D call: TRBD1 (5 bases). Trimming removed 3 bases from V and 8 bases from J, with 20 bases in between. CDR1 and CDR2 (germline): SGHRS, YFSETQ. The CDR3 is 15 residues long. Here the CDR3 reads CASSSEGLPGGGYTF. In nucleotides, the CDR3 is TGCGCCAGCAGCTCCGAGGGGCTGCCGGGGGGGGGCTACACCTTC. Full variable domain (missing parts from reference TRBV5-1 and TRBJ1-2): KAGVTQTPRYLIKTRGQQVTLSCSPISGHRSVSWYQQTPGQGLQFLFEYFSETQRNKGNFPGRFSGRQFSNSRSEMNVSTLELGDSALYLCASSSEGLPGGGYTFGSGTRLTVV.

The chain uses TRBV29-1 and TRBJ1-1; perhaps TRBD1 as D (6 bases). CDR1 is SQVTM, CDR2 ANQGSEA, per germline. The V and J ends lost 5 bases and 2 bases respectively, with 18 bases between them. This CDR3 comprises 15 residues. CDR3 region: CSVPQGTGRNTEAFF. The CDR3 DNA reads as TGCAGCGTTCCCCAGGGCACAGGGCGAAACACTGAAGCTTTCTTT.

The chain combines TRBV28 with TRBJ2-7; possibly TRBD1 for D (8 bases). Germline CDR1 and CDR2: MDHEN and SYDVKM. The CDR3 length is 14 residues. V shed 10 bases and J shed 3 bases, with 19 bases lying between them. Here the CDR3 DNA reads TGTGCCATCGGGACAGGTCCGGGAGGCTACGAGCAGTACTTC. It specifies CAIGTGPGGYEQYF.

The CDR3 DNA follows: TGCGCCAGCAGCTTGGCGGCAGGAGGGGCTGAAAAACTGTTTTTT. This gives the protein CASSLAAGGAEKLFF. The chain links TRBV5-1 to TRBJ1-4; maybe TRBD1 (5 bases). Trimming took 0 bases from V and 7 from J, leaving 13 bases between them. CDR1 and CDR2 from the germline V gene are SGHRS and YFSETQ. This CDR3 comprises 15 residues.

The V gene is TRBV15, the J gene TRBJ2-5; the D gene is possibly TRBD1 (8 bases). Trimming cost V 6 bases and J 5 bases, with 10 bases left between them. The CDR3 has 12 amino acids. Germline assignment: CDR1 LNHNV and CDR2 YYDKDF (reference sequence). DNA of the CDR3: TGTGCCACCAGACAGGGGGGGGAGACCCAGTACTTC. Protein sequence: CATRQGGETQYF.

The chain combines TRBV7-9 with TRBJ1-3; unclear D gene. There are 11 residues in the CDR3. The germline CDR1 and CDR2 sequences are SEHNR and FQNEAQ (reference sequence). CDR3 sequence (DNA): TGTGCGGGGAGCTCTGGAAACACCATATATTTT. It encodes CAGSSGNTIYF.

This clone was seen a handful of times. The V call is TRBV7-6, the J call TRBJ2-7; the D gene is possibly TRBD1 (6 bases). The CDR3 loop spans 14 amino acids. CDR1 SGHVS and CDR2 FNYEAQ come from the germline V gene. V was shortened by 7 bases and J by 0 bases, with 13 bases between the two germline ends. CDR3 region: CASTPGHSSYEQYF. Written as DNA, the CDR3 is TGTGCCAGCACCCCGGGACATTCCTCCTACGAGCAGTACTTC.

This clone was picked up one time. The V gene is TRBV9, the J gene TRBJ1-5, with TRBD1 as a possible D gene (6 bases). The V end was cut by 2 bases, the J end by 3 bases, with 12 bases between. The CDR3 spans 15 residues. Germline CDR1 reads SGDLS; CDR2 reads YYNGEE. DNA for the CDR3: TGTGCCAGCAGCGTCTACCCAGGGGCCAATCAGCCCCAGCATTTT. Its protein is CASSVYPGANQPQHF.

V and J are TRBV2 and TRBJ1-6; TRBD1 agrees at 9 bases. Germline assignment: CDR1 SNHLY and CDR2 FYNNEI. CDR3 length equals 13 residues. Trimming cost V 11 bases and J 7 bases; bases outside gene matches: 6. The CDR3 is CAQQGAQNSPLHF. The CDR3 nucleotides are TGTGCCCAACAGGGGGCCCAGAATTCACCCCTCCACTTT.

This chain connects TRBV13 to TRBJ2-3; 9 bases fit TRBD1. The CDR3 has 16 amino acids. Germline-derived CDR1 and CDR2 are PRHDT and FYEKMQ (reference sequence). The J segment lost 0 bases and the V segment lost 5 bases, leaving 6 bases of the junction unmatched. This CDR3 reads CASSINRGLSTDTQYF. The CDR3 nucleotides read TGTGCCAGCAGCATAAACAGGGGGCTGAGCACAGATACGCAGTATTTT.

The count of this clone is one. The V gene is TRBV10-3, the J gene TRBJ1-6; the D gene is possibly TRBD1 (6 bases). Germline CDR1 and CDR2: ENHRY and SYGVKD. CDR3 length equals 13 residues. V lost 7 bases, J lost 10 bases, and 14 bases lay in between. Written as DNA, the CDR3 is TGTGCCATCAATGGCAACAGGGAATCACCCCTCCACTTT. It is translated as CAINGNRESPLHF.

This chain uses TRBV6-5 with TRBJ2-7, with TRBD1 as a possible D gene (6 bases). CDR3 length equals 12 residues. Germline CDR1 and CDR2: MNHEY and SVGAGI. The V end was cut by 6 bases, the J end by 0 bases, with 6 bases between. DNA of the CDR3: TGTGCCAGCAGGGACAGCTCCTACGAGCAGTACTTC. Protein: CASRDSSYEQYF.

CDR3 sequence: CASSFDFLQGSNYGYTF. The CDR3 DNA reads TGTGCCAGCAGCTTCGACTTTTTACAGGGGAGTAACTATGGCTACACCTTC. The chain joins TRBV7-2 to TRBJ1-2, with TRBD1 matching over 7 bases. The CDR3 totals 17 residues. Trimming took 3 bases from V and 1 from J; bases not matched to a gene: 11. The V gene's germline CDR1 is SGHTA and CDR2 FQGNSA.

This rearrangement joins TRBV5-4 to TRBJ1-1; 8 positions agree with TRBD1. This CDR3 contains 13 residues. Germline-derived CDR1 and CDR2 are SGHNT and YYREEE (reference sequence). V lost 4 bases to trimming and J lost 7 bases; unmatched junction nucleotides: 6. The CDR3 nucleotides read TGTGCCAGCAGCAAGGACAGGGTTAATGAAGCTTTCTTT. This gives the protein CASSKDRVNEAFF.

This clone was counted a single time. The chain carries TRBV18 and TRBJ2-7, with 12 nucleotides matching TRBD2. There are 19 residues in the CDR3. V dropped 2 bases and J dropped 0; count of bases not matched to a gene: 11. Germline loops: CDR1 KGHSH, CDR2 LQKENI. CDR3 protein: CASSPSLAGGRPFSYEQYF. Here the CDR3 DNA reads TGTGCCAGCTCACCAAGCCTAGCGGGAGGGCGACCCTTCTCCTACGAGCAGTACTTC.

The rearrangement links TRBV6-6 to TRBJ2-3; perhaps TRBD2 as D (6 bases). CDR1 is MNHNY and CDR2 is SVGAGI in the germline V gene (reference sequence). The CDR3 spans 15 residues. The V end was cut by 8 bases, the J end by 6 bases, with 21 bases between. CDR3 protein: CASGSRRDALDTQYF. In DNA, the CDR3 is TGTGCCAGCGGGTCGAGGAGGGACGCTCTCGATACGCAGTATTTT.

This clone was seen once. The chain is built from TRBV7-9 and TRBJ2-7; TRBD2 agrees at 13 bases. The CDR3 consists of 17 residues. Germline V gene data show CDR1 as SEHNR and CDR2 as FQNEAQ (reference sequence). The J segment lost 3 bases and the V segment lost 4 bases, leaving 9 bases of the junction unmatched. CDR3 region: CASSSGGLAGEYYEQYF. In DNA form, the CDR3 reads TGTGCCAGCAGCTCAGGAGGACTAGCGGGAGAGTACTACGAGCAGTACTTC.

The chain couples TRBV6-1 to TRBJ2-5; D remains ambiguous. CDR3 length equals 11 residues. Trimming left V 0 bases short and J 9 bases short, with 5 bases between. Germline V CDR1 and CDR2: MNHNS, SASEGT. DNA for the CDR3: TGTGCCAGCAGTGAAGCGAGAGCCCAGTACTTC. Protein: CASSEARAQYF.